Given below is one TCR beta chain in context. Its specificity is not known. Single viable CD3+CD4+CD8-CD45RO+ cells were sorted as the memory CD4+ T cells. After thawing, CD4+ T cells were positively selected. This specimen comes from a study of memory CD4+ T cells and cytomegalovirus serostatus. Clones were read by immunoSEQ multiplex PCR, and TCRdb kept only the in-frame ones, dropping some. The data contain about 25,000 clones, 60% to 80% of them singletons. Between the trimmed V and J ends, which lost 7 bases and 2 bases, there was a span of 10 bases. This CDR3 spans 13 amino acids. Per germline, CDR1 SNHLY and CDR2 FYNNEI. Broader study findings: CMV serostatus prediction reached median AUC around 0.95, or 0.9 with US-trained model.

The chain links TRBV2 to TRBJ2-3, with D possibly TRBD2 on 6 matching bases. Sequencing was performed on memory CD4+ T cells from blood. This receptor was obtained from an adult in good health and CMV-seronegative. CDR3 protein: CASTRDSTDTQYF. The CDR3 nucleotides read TGTGCCAGCACTCGGGACTCCACAGATACGCAGTATTTT.